This T cell receptor (beta chain) was identified in a study of T cells in narcolepsy. Study-wide background: Healthy controls were enrolled alongside patients with narcolepsy type 1 or type 2.

CDR1 MDHEN and CDR2 SYDVKM come from the germline V gene. V lost 5 bases and J 0 bases, leaving 5 bases between the germline ends. This CDR3 has 13 residues. The method was immunoSEQ multiplex PCR; TCRdb's version includes in-frame clones alone and lacks a portion of them. The table lists 36,000 or so clones, about 90% of them singletons. In its sample, this clone was seen a few times. The source material was CD45RA- memory CD4+ T cells from PBMCs. The J gene is TRBJ2-1, the V gene TRBV28; no clear D. The sequence came from a human donor with narcolepsy. CDR3 sequence (DNA): TGTGCCAGCAGTCCACGCTCCTACAATGAGCAGTTCTTC. It translates to CASSPRSYNEQFF.